A single T cell receptor (beta chain) is shown here with its context. The data were taken from a study of blood T cell repertoires in COVID-19. Libraries were prepared by immunoSEQ multiplex PCR; TCRdb keeps only in-frame clonotypes and omits some of them. The sample lists fewer than 200,000 clones, around 83% seen once, with 1.5% to 1.9% in the top ten. CDR3 length equals 17 residues. Trimming left V 3 bases short and J 2 bases short, with 17 bases between. CDR1 MDHEN and CDR2 SYDVKM come from the germline V gene. The rearrangement joins TRBV28 to TRBJ1-3; a possible D gene is TRBD1 (5 bases). The specimen sequenced was peripheral blood. The clonotype originates from a human donor in a cohort sampled during active COVID-19. In DNA, the CDR3 is TGTGCCAGCAGTTTCCGAGGCCAGGGAGGGACTGGAAACACCATATATTTT. Translated, it gives CASSFRGQGGTGNTIYF.